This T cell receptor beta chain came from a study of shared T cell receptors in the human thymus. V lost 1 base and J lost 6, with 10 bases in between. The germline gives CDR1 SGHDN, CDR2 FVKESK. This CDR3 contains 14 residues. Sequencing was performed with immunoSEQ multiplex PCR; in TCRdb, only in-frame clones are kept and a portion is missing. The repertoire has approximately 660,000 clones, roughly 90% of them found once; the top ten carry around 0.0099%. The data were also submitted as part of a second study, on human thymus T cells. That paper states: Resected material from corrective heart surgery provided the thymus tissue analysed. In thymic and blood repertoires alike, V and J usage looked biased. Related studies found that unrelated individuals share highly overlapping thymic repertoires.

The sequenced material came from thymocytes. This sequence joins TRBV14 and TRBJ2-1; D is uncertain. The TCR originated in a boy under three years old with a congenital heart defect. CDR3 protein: CASSQAPGTNEQFF. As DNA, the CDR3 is TGTGCCAGCAGCCAAGCCCCGGGTACCAATGAGCAGTTCTTC.